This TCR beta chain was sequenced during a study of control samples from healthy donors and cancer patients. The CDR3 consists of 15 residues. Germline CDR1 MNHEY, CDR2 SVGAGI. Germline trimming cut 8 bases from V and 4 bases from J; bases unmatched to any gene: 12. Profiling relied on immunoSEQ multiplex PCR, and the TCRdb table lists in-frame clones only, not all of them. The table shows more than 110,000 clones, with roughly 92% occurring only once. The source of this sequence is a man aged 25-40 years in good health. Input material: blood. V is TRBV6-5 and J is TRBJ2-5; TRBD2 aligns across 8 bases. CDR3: CASGPAGARRETQYF. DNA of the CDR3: TGTGCCAGCGGACCAGCGGGAGCGAGACGAGAGACCCAGTACTTC.